This TCR beta chain emerged from a study of T cell changes during pregnancy in multiple sclerosis. Profiling relied on immunoSEQ multiplex PCR, and the TCRdb table lists in-frame clones only, not all of them. The sample includes approximately 63,000 clones, about 94% of them seen just once. The material was CD8+ T cells from peripheral blood mononuclear cells, obtained in the third trimester of pregnancy. This sequence originates from a female donor with multiple sclerosis, enrolled in a pregnancy study.

This chain's CDR3 is CASSLFGSLPYEQYF. DNA of the CDR3: TGTGCCAGCAGTTTATTCGGGTCACTACCCTACGAGCAGTACTTC. The chain joins TRBV27 to TRBJ2-7; no clear D. V lost 1 base and J lost 2, with 12 bases in between. CDR1 is MNHEY, CDR2 SMNVEV, per germline (reference sequence). The CDR3 consists of 15 residues.